These T cell receptor beta chains were read from a single sample in a study of cytomegalovirus exposure and HLA in healthy donors. Generated by immunoSEQ multiplex PCR, the TCRdb table keeps only in-frame clones and is missing some. The table has over 100,000 clones, 60% to 80% seen once; the top ten hold roughly 7%. The specimen sequenced was PBMCs. These receptors came from a male donor in good health and CMV-seronegative. CDR3s include the opening cysteine and the closing phenylalanine or tryptophan. A D gene is named only where the DNA matches it firmly. Clone sizes are given selectively: once, few, many, or a class where the clone is expanded.

v_gene: TRBV5-6
d_gene: NA
abundance: NA
len: 12
j_gene: TRBJ2-1
CDR3aa: CASSLVRGEQFF
CDR3nt: TGTGCCAGCAGCTTGGTGCGGGGTGAGCAGTTCTTC

v_gene: TRBV20-1
d_gene: NA
abundance: once
len: 11
j_gene: TRBJ1-5
CDR3aa: CSVKRGSAQHF
CDR3nt: TGCAGTGTGAAGCGGGGGTCAGCCCAGCATTTT

v_gene: TRBV10-3
d_gene: NA
abundance: NA
len: 14
j_gene: TRBJ2-3
CDR3aa: CAISSASAPDTQYF
CDR3nt: TGTGCCATCAGTTCTGCTAGCGCGCCGGATACGCAGTATTTT

v_gene: TRBV6-1
d_gene: NA
abundance: NA
len: 12
j_gene: TRBJ1-4
CDR3aa: CAIQGNGEKLFF
CDR3nt: TGTGCCATCCAGGGAAATGGCGAAAAACTGTTTTTT

v_gene: TRBV18
d_gene: NA
abundance: NA
len: 13
j_gene: TRBJ2-7
CDR3aa: CASSVQGYDEQYF
CDR3nt: TGTGCCAGCTCAGTACAGGGCTACGACGAGCAGTACTTC

v_gene: TRBV7-9
d_gene: NA
abundance: NA
len: 17
j_gene: TRBJ1-1
CDR3aa: CASSSPAGLGKSTEAFF
CDR3nt: TGTGCCAGCAGCTCCCCGGCGGGGTTGGGGAAGAGCACTGAAGCTTTCTTT

v_gene: TRBV2
d_gene: NA
abundance: NA
len: 13
j_gene: TRBJ1-2
CDR3aa: CASSLQGRYGYTF
CDR3nt: TGTGCCAGCAGTCTCCAGGGGCGCTATGGCTACACCTTC

v_gene: TRBV28
d_gene: TRBD1
abundance: NA
len: 14
j_gene: TRBJ1-2
CDR3aa: CASRGTGKAYGYTF
CDR3nt: TGTGCCAGCAGGGGGACAGGGAAGGCCTATGGCTACACCTTC

v_gene: TRBV5-8
d_gene: TRBD1
abundance: NA
len: 15
j_gene: TRBJ2-7
CDR3aa: CASSVTGAATYEQYF
CDR3nt: TGTGCCAGCAGCGTGACAGGGGCGGCCACCTACGAGCAGTACTTC

v_gene: TRBV7-2
d_gene: NA
abundance: NA
len: 15
j_gene: TRBJ1-1
CDR3aa: CASSFGPTGNTEAFF
CDR3nt: TGTGCCAGCAGTTTCGGCCCGACAGGGAACACTGAAGCTTTCTTT

v_gene: TRBV5-1
d_gene: TRBD1
abundance: few
len: 17
j_gene: TRBJ1-1
CDR3aa: CASSLGTGGFWDTEAFF
CDR3nt: TGCGCCAGCAGCCTCGGGACAGGGGGCTTCTGGGACACTGAAGCTTTCTTT

v_gene: TRBV9
d_gene: NA
abundance: once
len: 14
j_gene: TRBJ2-7
CDR3aa: CASSEGTAPYEQYF
CDR3nt: TGTGCCAGCAGCGAGGGGACTGCTCCCTACGAGCAGTACTTC

v_gene: TRBV7-2
d_gene: TRBD1
abundance: NA
len: 16
j_gene: TRBJ1-3
CDR3aa: CASSPTPGGPGNTIYF
CDR3nt: TGTGCCAGCAGCCCTACCCCAGGGGGGCCTGGAAACACCATATATTTT

v_gene: TRBV5-5
d_gene: NA
abundance: few
len: 17
j_gene: TRBJ2-7
CDR3aa: CASSLVQGKLSVYEQYF
CDR3nt: TGTGCCAGCAGCTTGGTCCAGGGTAAACTTTCGGTTTACGAGCAGTACTTC

v_gene: TRBV9
d_gene: TRBD1
abundance: NA
len: 14
j_gene: TRBJ1-2
CDR3aa: CASGELQGDYGYTF
CDR3nt: TGTGCCAGCGGCGAACTACAGGGGGATTATGGCTACACCTTC

v_gene: TRBV6-5
d_gene: NA
abundance: NA
len: 16
j_gene: TRBJ1-2
CDR3aa: CASSSPTDSRLYGYTF
CDR3nt: TGTGCCAGCAGTTCCCCGACAGATTCAAGACTCTATGGCTACACCTTC

v_gene: TRBV27
d_gene: TRBD2
abundance: NA
len: 14
j_gene: TRBJ2-5
CDR3aa: CASSLRLAGETQYF
CDR3nt: TGTGCCAGCAGTTTAAGACTAGCCGGAGAGACCCAGTACTTC

v_gene: TRBV5-1
d_gene: TRBD2
abundance: few
len: 15
j_gene: TRBJ2-7
CDR3aa: CASSLNSGRPGEQYF
CDR3nt: TGCGCCAGCAGCTTGAATAGCGGGAGACCCGGGGAGCAGTACTTC

v_gene: TRBV4-3
d_gene: NA
abundance: NA
len: 13
j_gene: TRBJ1-1
CDR3aa: CASSLRRNTEAFF
CDR3nt: TGCGCCAGCAGCCTTCGGAGGAACACTGAAGCTTTCTTT

v_gene: TRBV10-3
d_gene: TRBD2
abundance: NA
len: 19
j_gene: TRBJ2-3
CDR3aa: CAISGYSRGLALSTDTQYF
CDR3nt: TGTGCCATCAGTGGTTACTCGAGAGGACTAGCGCTTAGCACAGATACGCAGTATTTT

v_gene: TRBV28
d_gene: TRBD1
abundance: NA
len: 15
j_gene: TRBJ2-3
CDR3aa: CASRDRDLRGMPQYF
CDR3nt: TGTGCCAGCAGGGACCGGGACCTCAGGGGGATGCCGCAGTATTTT

v_gene: TRBV30
d_gene: NA
abundance: NA
len: 14
j_gene: TRBJ2-5
CDR3aa: CAWKGGTGQETQYF
CDR3nt: TGTGCCTGGAAGGGAGGGACAGGACAAGAGACCCAGTACTTC

v_gene: TRBV10-3
d_gene: NA
abundance: NA
len: 16
j_gene: TRBJ2-6
CDR3aa: CAISGATNSGANGLTF
CDR3nt: TGTGCCATCAGTGGCGCTACCAACTCTGGGGCCAACGGCCTGACTTTC

v_gene: TRBV4-2
d_gene: NA
abundance: few
len: 14
j_gene: TRBJ2-3
CDR3aa: CASSQDWGADTQYF
CDR3nt: TGTGCCAGCAGCCAAGATTGGGGGGCAGATACGCAGTATTTT

v_gene: TRBV28
d_gene: NA
abundance: NA
len: 14
j_gene: TRBJ2-4
CDR3aa: CASSLAGSLNIQYF
CDR3nt: TGTGCCAGCAGTTTGGCGGGAAGTTTAAACATTCAGTACTTC

v_gene: TRBV28
d_gene: TRBD1
abundance: NA
len: 14
j_gene: TRBJ2-7
CDR3aa: CASSGTGQGPEQYF
CDR3nt: TGTGCCAGCAGTGGAACCGGACAGGGGCCCGAGCAGTACTTC

v_gene: TRBV20-1
d_gene: NA
abundance: NA
len: 9
j_gene: TRBJ1-2
CDR3aa: CSAREGDTF
CDR3nt: TGCAGTGCTAGGGAGGGAGACACCTTC

v_gene: TRBV2
d_gene: NA
abundance: NA
len: 14
j_gene: TRBJ1-5
CDR3aa: CASSLVTRDQPQHF
CDR3nt: TGTGCCAGCAGTCTCGTGACTAGGGATCAGCCCCAGCATTTT

v_gene: TRBV5-4
d_gene: TRBD1
abundance: NA
len: 15
j_gene: TRBJ2-7
CDR3aa: CASSPQGANPYEQYF
CDR3nt: TGTGCCAGCAGCCCACAGGGGGCTAACCCCTACGAGCAGTACTTC

v_gene: TRBV7-2
d_gene: TRBD1
abundance: NA
len: 16
j_gene: TRBJ1-1
CDR3aa: CASSLGGTGGHYEAFF
CDR3nt: TGTGCCAGCAGCTTAGGGGGGACAGGGGGTCATTATGAAGCTTTCTTT

v_gene: TRBV28
d_gene: TRBD2
abundance: NA
len: 15
j_gene: TRBJ2-1
CDR3aa: CASKGLAGGRGEQFF
CDR3nt: TGTGCCAGCAAAGGACTAGCGGGGGGCAGGGGTGAGCAGTTCTTC

v_gene: TRBV9
d_gene: TRBD2
abundance: once
len: 16
j_gene: TRBJ2-1
CDR3aa: CASSVEGGSSYNEQFF
CDR3nt: TGTGCCAGCAGCGTAGAAGGCGGGAGCTCCTACAATGAGCAGTTCTTC

v_gene: TRBV28
d_gene: NA
abundance: NA
len: 15
j_gene: TRBJ2-2
CDR3aa: CASSFLSTFDGELFF
CDR3nt: TGTGCCAGCAGTTTCCTCTCGACTTTCGACGGGGAGCTGTTTTTT

v_gene: TRBV15
d_gene: TRBD1
abundance: NA
len: 15
j_gene: TRBJ1-1
CDR3aa: CATSKPDRSPTEAFF
CDR3nt: TGTGCCACCAGCAAACCGGACAGGAGTCCCACTGAAGCTTTCTTT

v_gene: TRBV27
d_gene: NA
abundance: NA
len: 14
j_gene: TRBJ1-4
CDR3aa: CASTPDGNLEKLFF
CDR3nt: TGTGCCAGCACCCCGGACGGGAATTTAGAAAAACTGTTTTTT

v_gene: TRBV5-4
d_gene: NA
abundance: NA
len: 15
j_gene: TRBJ2-1
CDR3aa: CASSPGGLGDNEQFF
CDR3nt: TGTGCCAGCAGCCCCGGGGGGCTAGGCGACAATGAGCAGTTCTTC

v_gene: TRBV5-1
d_gene: TRBD2
abundance: NA
len: 15
j_gene: TRBJ2-5
CDR3aa: CASSLSAGGQETQYF
CDR3nt: TGCGCCAGCAGCTTGTCGGCGGGAGGGCAAGAGACCCAGTACTTC

v_gene: TRBV11-2
d_gene: NA
abundance: NA
len: 12
j_gene: TRBJ2-3
CDR3aa: CASSLDPDTQYF
CDR3nt: TGTGCCAGCAGCTTAGATCCGGATACGCAGTATTTT

v_gene: TRBV4-3
d_gene: NA
abundance: NA
len: 13
j_gene: TRBJ2-5
CDR3aa: CASSQDPGETQYF
CDR3nt: TGCGCCAGCAGCCAAGACCCAGGAGAGACCCAGTACTTC

v_gene: TRBV27
d_gene: NA
abundance: NA
len: 16
j_gene: TRBJ2-1
CDR3aa: CASSTLTGLSYNEQFF
CDR3nt: TGTGCCAGCAGTACACTAACAGGTCTCTCCTACAATGAGCAGTTCTTC

v_gene: TRBV5-1
d_gene: NA
abundance: NA
len: 15
j_gene: TRBJ2-7
CDR3aa: CASSYGAGLGYEQYF
CDR3nt: TGCGCCAGCAGCTATGGAGCCGGCCTTGGCTACGAGCAGTACTTC

v_gene: TRBV7-3
d_gene: TRBD1
abundance: once
len: 15
j_gene: TRBJ1-1
CDR3aa: CASSPGDRDDTEAFF
CDR3nt: TGTGCCAGCAGCCCCGGAGACAGGGACGACACTGAAGCTTTCTTT